The T cell receptor beta chain described here comes from a study of CD8+ T cells in alopecia areata. Study background: Twice daily, treated patients received 5 to 10 mg of oral tofacitinib. Treatment ran 6 to 18 months, with 6 months of follow-up afterward. Study results and limitations: Lesional scalp exceeded normal scalp in clonality, especially in alopecia totalis/universalis.

Extracted from the samples, RNA was reverse transcribed into cDNA to serve as the sequencing template. Sequencing used immunoSEQ multiplex PCR; TCRdb keeps in-frame clones, though not all of them. The repertoire holds 200,000 to 250,000 clones, with 50% to 65% as singletons. About this clone: Its antigen is unidentified.

The CDR3 covers 14 residues. V lost 3 bases to trimming and J lost 4 bases; unmatched junction nucleotides: 5. Per the germline V gene, CDR1 is KGHSH and CDR2 is LQKENI. Collection of lesional scalp punch biopsies and peripheral blood was performed in alopecia areata patients. The J gene is TRBJ1-1, the V gene TRBV18; 7 bases map to TRBD1. The input for sequencing was CD4+ T cells sorted from blood, taken at week 0. The TCR sequence derives from a human donor with alopecia areata. In DNA form, the CDR3 reads TGTGCCAGCTCACCCTCCAGGGGGATCACTGAAGCTTTCTTT. Translation gives CASSPSRGITEAFF.